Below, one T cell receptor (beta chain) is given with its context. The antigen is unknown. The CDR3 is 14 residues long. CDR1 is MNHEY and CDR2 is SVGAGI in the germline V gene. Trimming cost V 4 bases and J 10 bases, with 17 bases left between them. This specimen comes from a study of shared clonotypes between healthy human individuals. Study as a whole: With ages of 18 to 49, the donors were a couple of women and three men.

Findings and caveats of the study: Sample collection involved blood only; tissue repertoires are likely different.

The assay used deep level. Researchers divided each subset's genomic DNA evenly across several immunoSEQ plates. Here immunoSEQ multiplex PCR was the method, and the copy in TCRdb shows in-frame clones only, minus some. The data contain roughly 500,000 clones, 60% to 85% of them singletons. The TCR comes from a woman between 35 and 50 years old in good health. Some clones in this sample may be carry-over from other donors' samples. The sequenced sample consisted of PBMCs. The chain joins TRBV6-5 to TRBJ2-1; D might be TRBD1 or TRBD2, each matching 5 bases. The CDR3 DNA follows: TGTGCCAGCAGTTTTCCGGGACGATCTGGCGAGCAGTTCTTC. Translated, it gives CASSFPGRSGEQFF.